The clone carrying this T cell receptor beta chain was found many times. Through Arm-PCR of CDR3 regions and iRepertoire HTBI primers, TCR beta libraries were built. Each CDR3 protein gets one entry after TCRdb re-called the multiplex PCR reads with MiXCR. The table records hundreds of thousands of distinct CDR3 sequences, roughly 16% of them present only once. This sample was taken from a study of regulatory T cells in long-lasting Graves disease. V lost 6 bases to trimming and J lost 4 bases; unmatched junction nucleotides: 7. This CDR3 is 15 amino acids long. The germline gives CDR1 DFQATT, CDR2 SNEGSKA (reference sequence). Time point: newly diagnosed GD, antithyroid drugs for less than 3 months. RNA extracted from PBMCs served as the sequencing template. The data were also submitted as part of a second study, on T cells in Graves' hyperthyroidism and ophthalmopathy.

The sample consisted of peripheral blood mononuclear cells (PBMCs), taken at new diagnosis, from a patient treated with antithyroid drugs. The receptor comes from a woman aged 25 to 39 with Graves disease. The genes are TRBV20-1 and TRBJ2-1, with TRBD2 matching over 12 bases. CDR3: CSARQGLAGYNEQFF. For the CDR3, the DNA is TGCAGTGCCAGACAGGGACTAGCGGGTTACAATGAGCAGTTCTTC.